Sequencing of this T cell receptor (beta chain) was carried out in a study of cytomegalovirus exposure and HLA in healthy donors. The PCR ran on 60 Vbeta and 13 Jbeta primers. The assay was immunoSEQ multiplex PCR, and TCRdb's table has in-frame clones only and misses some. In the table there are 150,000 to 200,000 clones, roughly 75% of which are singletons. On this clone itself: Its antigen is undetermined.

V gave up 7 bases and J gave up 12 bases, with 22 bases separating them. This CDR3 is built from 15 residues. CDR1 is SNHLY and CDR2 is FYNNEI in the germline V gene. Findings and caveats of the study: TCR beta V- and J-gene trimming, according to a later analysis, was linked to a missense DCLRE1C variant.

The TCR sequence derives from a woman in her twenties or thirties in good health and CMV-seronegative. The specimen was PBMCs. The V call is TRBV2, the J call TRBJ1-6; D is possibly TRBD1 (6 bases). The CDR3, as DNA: TGTGCCAGCACCGAAAGTACAGGGTTCGGAGGACCCCTCCACTTT. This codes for CASTESTGFGGPLHF.